The 26 T cell receptor beta chains in this list originate from one sample, sequenced in a study of cytomegalovirus exposure and HLA in healthy donors. PCR employed 60 Vbeta and 13 Jbeta primers. Some clones are missing from TCRdb's copy, which holds only in-frame ones; the method was immunoSEQ multiplex PCR. This table holds around 130,000 clones, 75% to 85% found once. The sequenced sample was PBMCs. The receptors come from a man aged 35-49 years in good health and CMV-seronegative.

About this clone itself: The junction differs from germline at one of its ends, possibly a read error. J is TRBJ2-1 and V is TRBV5-1, with 7 bases lining up with TRBD2. CDR3 length: 15 residues. The germline gives CDR1 SGHRS, CDR2 YFSETQ. The CDR3, as DNA: TGCGCCAGCAGCTTGGCCGTTGGCGGGAGTGGGGGACCGGTCTTC. Translation gives CASSLAVGGSGGPVF.

The chain uses TRBV4-1 and TRBJ2-3; D is unclear. The ends were cut back, 1 base at V and 2 bases at J, with 13 bases in the middle. The CDR3 has 16 amino acids. Germline V gene data show CDR1 as MGHRA and CDR2 as YSYEKL. The CDR3 is CASSQVNMGFTDTQYF. The CDR3 DNA follows: TGCGCCAGCAGCCAAGTGAACATGGGCTTCACAGATACGCAGTATTTT.

The rearrangement joins TRBV30 to TRBJ2-1; D call uncertain. V was shortened by 4 bases and J by 0 bases, with 10 bases between the two germline ends. The germline gives CDR1 GTSNPN, CDR2 SVGIG (reference sequence). The CDR3 totals 14 residues. CDR3 coding DNA: TGTGCCTGGAATCGGTTAGACTCCTACAATGAGCAGTTCTTC. Protein sequence: CAWNRLDSYNEQFF.

This chain links TRBV2 with TRBJ1-4; TRBD1 aligns across 8 bases. The CDR3 covers 12 residues. Germline V CDR1 and CDR2: SNHLY, FYNNEI. The V and J ends lost 8 bases and 5 bases, in that order; junction bases with no gene match: 1. CDR3 region: CASRTGNEKLFF. The DNA for the CDR3 is TGTGCCAGCCGGACAGGGAATGAAAAACTGTTTTTT.

The chain couples TRBV10-1 to TRBJ2-1, with TRBD2 identical over 7 bases. The V gene end was trimmed by 3 bases and the J gene end by 3 bases; junction bases not matched to a gene: 5. The CDR3 runs to 15 residues. Germline V gene data show CDR1 as WNHNN and CDR2 as SYGVQD (reference sequence). The CDR3 region is CASSDGRGIYNEQFF. As DNA, the CDR3 is TGCGCCAGCAGTGATGGGCGGGGGATCTACAATGAGCAGTTCTTC.

The genes are TRBV30 and TRBJ2-7, with D perhaps TRBD1 (5 bases). V lost 0 bases to trimming and J lost 2 bases, with 11 bases between them. The length of the CDR3 is 14 residues. Germline lookup yields CDR1 GTSNPN and CDR2 SVGIG (reference sequence). The CDR3 protein is CAWSVQDITYEQYF. Here the CDR3 DNA reads TGTGCCTGGAGTGTACAGGACATCACCTACGAGCAGTACTTC. The full variable domain, with the rest looked up from reference TRBV30 and TRBJ2-7, is SQTIHQWPATLVQPVGSPLSLECTVEGTSNPNLYWYRQAAGRGLQLLFYSVGIGQISSEVPQNLSASRPQDRQFILSSKKLLLSDSGFYLCAWSVQDITYEQYFGPGTRLTVT.

This clone has only a few counts. This rearrangement joins TRBV2 to TRBJ2-1, with D tentatively TRBD2 (5 bases). V gave up 0 bases and J gave up 0 bases, with 9 bases separating them. The germline gives CDR1 SNHLY, CDR2 FYNNEI. This CDR3 is 16 amino acids long. For the CDR3, the DNA is TGTGCCAGCAGTGAAGCGCTTAGCGCCTCCTACAATGAGCAGTTCTTC. It is translated as CASSEALSASYNEQFF.

The V gene is TRBV7-3, the J gene TRBJ2-3; D is uncertain. CDR3 length: 14 residues. Germline V CDR1 and CDR2: SGHTA, FQGTGA. Trimming left V 5 bases short and J 3 bases short, with 12 bases between. In DNA, the CDR3 is TGTGCCAGCAGCCTTATACCTAGTACAGATACGCAGTATTTT. Its protein product is CASSLIPSTDTQYF.

The CDR3 here is CAWSTGERYEQYF. CDR3 nucleotide sequence: TGTGCCTGGAGTACGGGGGAAAGGTACGAGCAGTACTTC. V and J are TRBV30 and TRBJ2-7; TRBD2 is a possible D gene (6 bases). Germline-derived CDR1 and CDR2 are GTSNPN and SVGIG (reference sequence). The CDR3 runs 13 residues. Trimming pared 2 bases from V and 4 bases from J, leaving 12 bases between.

The chain employs TRBV2 and TRBJ2-7; D ambiguous. The V and J ends lost 8 bases and 1 base respectively, with 12 bases between them. The CDR3 is 13 residues long. Germline V gene data show CDR1 as SNHLY and CDR2 as FYNNEI. CDR3 sequence (DNA): TGTGCCAGCGGCTTGTCGAGGTCCTACGAGCAGTACTTC. It specifies CASGLSRSYEQYF.

The gene calls are TRBV6-5 and TRBJ1-1; weak D call: TRBD1 (5 bases). The V gene's germline CDR1 is MNHEY and CDR2 SVGAGI. V was shortened by 6 bases and J by 11 bases, with 16 bases between the two germline ends. This CDR3 contains 12 residues. CDR3: CASSPAGQEAFF. In nucleotides, the CDR3 is TGTGCCAGCAGCCCAGCGGGGCAGGAGGCTTTCTTT.

The gene calls are TRBV14 and TRBJ2-1; no reliable D call. From germline, CDR1 is SGHDN and CDR2 FVKESK. The CDR3 is made up of 15 amino acids. The V and J ends lost 0 bases and 4 bases respectively, with 10 bases between them. The CDR3 DNA reads TGTGCCAGCAGCCAAGATAAATCAGTTTACAATGAGCAGTTCTTC. Amino acid sequence: CASSQDKSVYNEQFF.

The V call is TRBV15, the J call TRBJ1-5; tentative D call: TRBD1 (6 bases). V lost 8 bases, J lost 9 bases, and 20 bases lay in between. The CDR3 runs 14 residues. Germline loops: CDR1 LNHNV, CDR2 YYDKDF (reference sequence). This CDR3 reads CATGGPKGVGPQHF. In DNA form, the CDR3 reads TGTGCCACCGGGGGCCCTAAGGGGGTAGGGCCCCAGCATTTT.

The J gene is TRBJ2-3, the V gene TRBV4-2, with a tentative D call TRBD1 (6 bases). Germline loops: CDR1 LGHNA, CDR2 YNFKEQ. CDR3 size: 17 residues. Trimming took off 4 bases at V and 0 bases at J, with 17 bases between the two ends. The CDR3 protein is CASSLRAGTPSTDTQYF. DNA for the CDR3: TGTGCCAGCAGCCTTCGTGCCGGGACACCCAGCACAGATACGCAGTATTTT.

J is TRBJ1-1 and V is TRBV28; D is uncertain. The CDR3 has 12 amino acids. Germline-derived CDR1 and CDR2 are MDHEN and SYDVKM. V was cut by 3 bases and J by 10 bases, with 12 bases left in between. CDR3 protein: CASSLISVGAFF. DNA for the CDR3: TGTGCCAGCAGTTTGATTTCTGTCGGAGCTTTCTTT.

This clone appeared a single time. V and J are TRBV7-9 and TRBJ2-1, with TRBD2 matching over 8 bases. The germline V gene has CDR1 SEHNR and CDR2 FQNEAQ (reference sequence). This CDR3 comprises 16 residues. V trimming: 0 bases; J trimming: 1 base; junction bases outside the gene matches: 2. CDR3 in amino acids: CASSLAGTRSYNEQFF. The CDR3 DNA follows: TGTGCCAGCAGCTTAGCGGGGACTAGGTCCTACAATGAGCAGTTCTTC.

The chain employs TRBV11-2 and TRBJ2-5; D possibly corresponds to TRBD2 (7 bases). With 2 bases removed from V and 5 bases from J, the gap between germline ends came to 18 bases. This CDR3 is 16 amino acids long. From germline, CDR1 is SGHAT and CDR2 FQNNGV. CDR3 in DNA: TGTGCCAGCAGCTTAACTGGAACGGGGGGCAGGGAGACCCAGTACTTC. Translation: CASSLTGTGGRETQYF.

The chain employs TRBV10-3 and TRBJ2-1, with D unresolved. Germline V gives CDR1 ENHRY, CDR2 SYGVKD. The V and J ends lost 6 bases and 0 bases respectively, with 12 bases between them. The CDR3 length is 15 residues. The CDR3 DNA reads as TGTGCCATCAGCTGGGTGGAGACCTCCTACAATGAGCAGTTCTTC. Protein: CAISWVETSYNEQFF.

The chain links TRBV7-3 to TRBJ2-2; maybe TRBD2 (5 bases). The V gene's germline CDR1 is SGHTA and CDR2 FQGTGA. The V and J ends lost 1 base and 3 bases respectively, with 18 bases between them. The CDR3 totals 18 residues. CDR3 sequence (DNA): TGTGCCAGCAGCTTAAAAGGTTGGGGATTTAGCGACACCGGGGAGCTGTTTTTT. Encoded protein: CASSLKGWGFSDTGELFF.

The rearrangement joins TRBV6-1 to TRBJ1-2; 9 nucleotides agree with TRBD1. Germline V gene data show CDR1 as MNHNS and CDR2 as SASEGT. The J segment lost 5 bases and the V segment lost 5 bases, leaving 6 bases of the junction unmatched. This CDR3 is 14 amino acids long. CDR3 coding DNA: TGTGCCAGCAGTCGGACAGGGGAACCATATGGCTACACCTTC. It encodes CASSRTGEPYGYTF.

J is TRBJ1-1 and V is TRBV2, with D perhaps matching TRBD1 (6 bases). CDR3 length: 12 amino acids. With 4 bases removed from V and 6 bases from J, the gap between germline ends came to 9 bases. Germline values: CDR1 SNHLY, CDR2 FYNNEI. For the CDR3, the DNA is TGTGCCAGCAGTGTCAGGGGTTCTGAAGCTTTCTTT. Its protein product is CASSVRGSEAFF.

This chain joins TRBV6-1 and TRBJ2-1; D might be TRBD2 (7 bases). The CDR3 spans 15 residues. The V end lost 4 bases, the J end lost 9 bases, and 19 bases lay between the germline ends. Germline V CDR1 and CDR2: MNHNS, SASEGT. The CDR3 region is CASSVGQGRGGEQFF. The CDR3 nucleotides read TGTGCCAGCAGTGTGGGGCAGGGGAGGGGCGGTGAGCAGTTCTTC.

The chain recombines TRBV6-5 with TRBJ2-3; 10 bases are a match to TRBD2. The CDR3 runs to 15 residues. Trimming at V came to 5 bases and at J to 1 base, leaving 3 bases not matched to a gene. The germline gives CDR1 MNHEY, CDR2 SVGAGI. Here the CDR3 DNA reads TGTGCCAGCAGTGCTAGCGGGAGTGGCACAGATACGCAGTATTTT. It yields the protein CASSASGSGTDTQYF.

The V call is TRBV10-3, the J call TRBJ2-1, with 9 nucleotides matching TRBD2. This CDR3 has 15 amino acids. The junction had 3 bases not matched to a gene; V was cut back by 6 bases and J by 0 bases. Germline V gene sequence: CDR1 ENHRY, CDR2 SYGVKD. The CDR3 reads CAISRAGGSYNEQFF. The DNA of the CDR3 is TGTGCCATCAGCAGAGCGGGAGGCTCCTACAATGAGCAGTTCTTC.

V usage is TRBV10-3 and J usage is TRBJ1-2; D is uncertain. Germline CDR1 reads ENHRY; CDR2 reads SYGVKD. V dropped 0 bases and J dropped 2 bases, with 7 bases sitting between them. The CDR3 runs 14 residues. Written as DNA, the CDR3 is TGTGCCATCAGTGAGTCTAACAGCAACTATGGCTACACCTTC. It translates to CAISESNSNYGYTF.

The J gene is TRBJ1-5, the V gene TRBV5-1, with D perhaps matching TRBD1 (6 bases). V was shortened by 1 base and J by 3 bases, with 8 bases between the two germline ends. The CDR3 has 14 residues. Looked up from germline, CDR1 is SGHRS and CDR2 is YFSETQ. The CDR3 loop reads CASSLMGANQPQHF. In DNA, the CDR3 is TGCGCCAGCAGCTTGATGGGGGCCAATCAGCCCCAGCATTTT.